One sample yielded the 20 T cell receptor beta chains listed below, sequenced in a study of CD8 T cells in Susac syndrome. RNA totalling about 0.45 to 1 ug underwent reverse transcription with random hexamers. Via MiXCR, TCRdb re-called the immunoSEQ multiplex PCR reads, giving one row per CDR3 protein. The sample shows tens of thousands of distinct CDR3 sequences, approximately 96% of them seen only once. Sequencing was carried out using CD8+ T cells from PBMCs. These receptors were obtained from a human donor with Susac syndrome.

The DNA of the CDR3 is TGCAGCGCAGGGTCGGGAGAAGCTTTCTTT. It yields the protein CSAGSGEAFF. This chain uses TRBV29-1 with TRBJ1-1; D may be TRBD1 (5 bases). The germline V and J ends were trimmed by 7 bases and 8 bases, with 11 bases remaining between them. This CDR3 is built from 10 residues. The V gene's germline CDR1 is SQVTM and CDR2 ANQGSEA.

The CDR3 nucleotides are TGTGCCGGCCCGGGACAGCGGAATGAGCAGTTCTTC. The encoded protein is CAGPGQRNEQFF. The gene calls are TRBV30 and TRBJ2-1; 7 bases fit TRBD1. V lost 8 bases and J lost 7; bases outside the gene matches: 8. The CDR3 is made up of 12 amino acids. Germline V gene lookup returns CDR1 GTSNPN and CDR2 SVGIG (reference sequence).

V is TRBV3-1 and J is TRBJ2-7; D is unresolved. This CDR3 is 14 amino acids long. Germline assignment: CDR1 LGHDT and CDR2 YNNKEL (reference sequence). V lost 0 bases and J 6 bases, leaving 12 bases between the germline ends. This CDR3 is CASSQDLGAREQYF. The CDR3 DNA sequence: TGTGCCAGCAGCCAAGATCTTGGTGCCCGCGAGCAGTACTTC.

V and J are TRBV11-2 and TRBJ2-3; unclear D gene. Trimming took off 2 bases at V and 4 bases at J, with 4 bases between the two ends. This CDR3 comprises 12 residues. Germline V gene lookup returns CDR1 SGHAT and CDR2 FQNNGV. CDR3 DNA sequence: TGTGCCAGCAGCTTACGGGCAGATACGCAGTATTTT. Translation gives CASSLRADTQYF.

This rearrangement joins TRBV6-5 to TRBJ2-7; 9 bases are a match to TRBD1. J lost 2 bases, V lost 6 bases, and 8 bases had no gene match. The CDR3 extends over 15 amino acids. Germline CDR1 and CDR2: MNHEY and SVGAGI. In DNA form, the CDR3 reads TGTGCCAGCAGACAATGGACAGGGGACCCCTACGAGCAGTACTTC. Amino acid sequence: CASRQWTGDPYEQYF.

This clonotype came up once. The chain employs TRBV6-5 and TRBJ1-1; 7 nucleotides align to TRBD1. CDR3 length equals 14 residues. Trimming took 5 bases from V and 5 from J; bases not matched to a gene: 8. Germline V lookup: CDR1 MNHEY, CDR2 SVGAGI. The CDR3 loop is CASSRDSPRTEAFF. In DNA form, the CDR3 reads TGTGCCAGCAGTAGGGACAGTCCCAGAACTGAAGCTTTCTTT.

V is TRBV15 and J is TRBJ2-6, with D hard to call. The CDR3 length is 19 residues. V dropped 4 bases and J dropped 0 bases, with 19 bases sitting between them. The germline gives CDR1 LNHNV, CDR2 YYDKDF (reference sequence). The DNA for the CDR3 is TGTGCCACCAGCACAGCACCCCCAATGACGGACTCTGGGGCCAACGTCCTGACTTTC. Translation: CATSTAPPMTDSGANVLTF.

This clonotype was seen a few times. This chain joins TRBV4-3 and TRBJ2-7; unclear D gene. From germline, CDR1 is LGHNA and CDR2 YSLEER. V was shortened by 1 base and J by 0 bases, with 4 bases between the two germline ends. The length of the CDR3 is 13 residues. Written as DNA, the CDR3 is TGCGCCAGCAGCCAAGGGCGCTCCTACGAGCAGTACTTC. This translates into CASSQGRSYEQYF.

The J gene is TRBJ1-4, the V gene TRBV2; 7 nucleotides line up with TRBD1. The CDR3 is 14 amino acids. Germline assignment: CDR1 SNHLY and CDR2 FYNNEI. The trim removed 5 bases at V and 4 bases at J, leaving 4 bases unmatched. The CDR3 DNA reads as TGTGCCAGCAGTACAGGGGACTTTAATGAAAAACTGTTTTTT. It encodes CASSTGDFNEKLFF.

This clonotype was observed once. The genes are TRBV5-1 and TRBJ2-7; D is unresolved. The germline gives CDR1 SGHRS, CDR2 YFSETQ. The CDR3 is 14 amino acids. V was cut by 0 bases and J by 6 bases, with 13 bases left in between. CDR3 nucleotide sequence: TGCGCCAGCAGCTTGGATGGCCCCCTATCCGAGCAGTACTTC. It translates to CASSLDGPLSEQYF.

The chain recombines TRBV28 with TRBJ1-5; 10 bases match TRBD1. The V and J ends lost 5 bases and 1 base, in that order; junction bases with no gene match: 5. This CDR3 region has 16 residues. Germline V CDR1 and CDR2: MDHEN, SYDVKM. The CDR3 reads CASSPDRGQSNQPQHF. The CDR3 DNA follows: TGTGCCAGCAGTCCCGACAGGGGGCAAAGCAATCAGCCCCAGCATTTT.

The V and J genes are TRBV27 and TRBJ2-2; no clear D gene. CDR3 length: 15 residues. Germline V CDR1 and CDR2: MNHEY, SMNVEV (reference sequence). The V gene lost 2 bases and the J gene lost 4 bases, with 11 bases spanning the gap. The CDR3 DNA reads TGTGCCAGCAGTTTAAACCCTCTGCCCACCGGGGAGCTGTTTTTT. Translating it yields CASSLNPLPTGELFF.

This chain uses TRBV4-2 with TRBJ2-5; a possible D gene is TRBD2 (5 bases). Between the trimmed V and J ends, which lost 1 base and 2 bases, there was a span of 14 bases. Looked up from germline, CDR1 is LGHNA and CDR2 is YNFKEQ. The CDR3 is 16 residues long. CDR3 sequence (DNA): TGTGCCAGCAGCCAAGTCGAGGGTAGGAGGCAAGAGACCCAGTACTTC. Encoded protein: CASSQVEGRRQETQYF.

V and J are TRBV28 and TRBJ2-1; 9 bases map to TRBD2. Germline values: CDR1 MDHEN, CDR2 SYDVKM. V was clipped by 2 bases and J by 8 bases; unmatched bases: 10. The CDR3 loop spans 16 amino acids. The CDR3 sequence: CASSLEIAGAPDEQFF. The CDR3 DNA is TGTGCCAGCAGTTTAGAAATAGCGGGGGCACCCGATGAGCAGTTCTTC.

This clonotype was found once. The chain carries TRBV30 and TRBJ2-3; D gene unclear. Germline loops: CDR1 GTSNPN, CDR2 SVGIG (reference sequence). Trimming took 5 bases from V and 4 from J, leaving 16 bases between them. The CDR3 consists of 14 residues. The CDR3: CAWDNGFAADTQYF. The CDR3 DNA reads as TGTGCCTGGGATAACGGTTTTGCTGCAGATACGCAGTATTTT.

This chain links TRBV6-2 or TRBV6-3 with TRBJ2-5; D remains unclear. The V gene's germline CDR1 is MNHEY and CDR2 SVGEGT. This CDR3 has 15 amino acids. V lost 5 bases and J lost 2, with 15 bases in between. The CDR3 nucleotides are TGTGCCAGCAGTAAAGAAGGTGGGGTTCAAGAGACCCAGTACTTC. It specifies CASSKEGGVQETQYF.

The rearrangement uses TRBV2 and TRBJ2-5, with TRBD1 identical over 7 bases. CDR3 size: 14 residues. V lost 4 bases and J lost 5; bases outside the gene matches: 7. Per germline, CDR1 SNHLY and CDR2 FYNNEI. CDR3 nucleotide sequence: TGTGCCAGCAGTGGCTACAGGGGATTGGAGACCCAGTACTTC. Its translation: CASSGYRGLETQYF.

The chain is built from TRBV3-1 and TRBJ1-5; 7 bases are a match to TRBD1. The CDR3 has 15 amino acids. Germline trimming cut 4 bases from V and 2 bases from J; bases unmatched to any gene: 5. The germline gives CDR1 LGHDT, CDR2 YNNKEL (reference sequence). The CDR3, as DNA: TGTGCCAGCAGCCGCGGACAGGTGGGCAATCAGCCCCAGCATTTT. Its protein product is CASSRGQVGNQPQHF.

Written as DNA, the CDR3 is TGCGCCAGCAGCCAAGTCATGATACAGGGGAATGAGCAGTTCTTC. This sequence encodes CASSQVMIQGNEQFF. J is TRBJ2-1 and V is TRBV4-1, with 7 positions matching TRBD1. This CDR3 spans 15 amino acids. Germline V gene lookup returns CDR1 MGHRA and CDR2 YSYEKL. The ends lost 1 base at V and 7 bases at J; junction bases unmatched: 7.

The genes are TRBV9 and TRBJ1-2; TRBD1 aligns across 8 bases. The V gene end was trimmed by 3 bases and the J gene end by 3 bases; junction bases not matched to a gene: 16. This CDR3 contains 18 residues. Germline lookup yields CDR1 SGDLS and CDR2 YYNGEE. The CDR3 DNA reads as TGTGCCAGCAGCGAGCCCCAGACAGGGGAGGGTTCTCACTATGGCTACACCTTC. This encodes CASSEPQTGEGSHYGYTF.